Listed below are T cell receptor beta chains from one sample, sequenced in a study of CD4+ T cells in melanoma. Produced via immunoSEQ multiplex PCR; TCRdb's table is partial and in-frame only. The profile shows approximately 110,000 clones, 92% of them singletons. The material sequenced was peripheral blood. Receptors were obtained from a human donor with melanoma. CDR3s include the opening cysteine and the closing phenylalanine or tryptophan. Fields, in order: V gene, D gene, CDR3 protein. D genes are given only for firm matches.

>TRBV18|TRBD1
CASSDTGGEQYF
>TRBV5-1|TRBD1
CASSLGDRGAYGYTF
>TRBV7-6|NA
CASSLAGPGELFF
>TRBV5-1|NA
CASSLTPGYNEQFF
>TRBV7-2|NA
CASSLLADLSTDTQYF
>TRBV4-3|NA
CASSQVSYNEQFF
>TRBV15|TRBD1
CATSRAGTGVSEQYF
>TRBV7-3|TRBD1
CASSFSGGGTGELFF
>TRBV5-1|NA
CASSVQGQETQYF
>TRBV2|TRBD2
CASSASGTSGDLGETQYF